What follows are 31 T cell receptor beta chains derived from one specimen sequenced in a study of T cells in Graves' hyperthyroidism and ophthalmopathy. Amplified TCR beta CDR3 regions derived from RNA transcripts. During a first-round RT-PCR of the TCR CDR3, the HTBI primer set was used. In TCRdb, the multiplex PCR reads were re-called with MiXCR into one record per CDR3 protein. The sample has 500,000 to 600,000 distinct CDR3 sequences, 15% to 20% seen once. What was sequenced was blood. The receptor source for this set is a man aged 35-49 years with Graves' ophthalmopathy.

This clonotype was counted many times. The chain recombines TRBV6-1 with TRBJ2-5, with a tentative D call TRBD2 (7 bases). Germline V gene data show CDR1 as MNHNS and CDR2 as SASEGT. The CDR3 loop spans 14 amino acids. The germline V and J ends were trimmed by 5 bases and 2 bases, with 12 bases remaining between them. The CDR3 is CASSRGGWQETQYF. CDR3 nucleotide sequence: TGTGCCAGCAGTAGGGGGGGTTGGCAAGAGACCCAGTACTTC.

In this sample, this clonotype turned up many times. The chain has TRBV28 and TRBJ2-1; D gene unclear. This CDR3 has 12 residues. Between the trimmed V and J ends, which lost 4 bases and 10 bases, there was a span of 11 bases. Germline-derived CDR1 and CDR2 are MDHEN and SYDVKM. CDR3 region: CASSSTIYEQFF. The CDR3 DNA reads as TGTGCCAGCAGTTCTACGATATACGAGCAGTTCTTC. The entire variable domain, with the rest obtained from reference TRBV28 and TRBJ2-1, is as follows: DVKVTQSSRYLVKRTGEKVFLECVQDMDHENMFWYRQDPGLGLRLIYFSYDVKMKEKGDIPEGYSVSREKKERFSLILESASTNQTSMYLCASSSTIYEQFFGPGTRLTVL.

Comment on this clonotype: A much more abundant neighbour one base away suggests this may be a read error. The chain has TRBV7-2 and TRBJ1-2, with a tentative D call TRBD1 (5 bases). The CDR3 is 14 amino acids. Germline-derived CDR1 and CDR2 are SGHTA and FQGNSA. V was clipped by 5 bases and J by 6 bases, with 16 bases between them. This CDR3 is CASSGDRRRNGYTF. In nucleotides, the CDR3 is TGTGCCAGCAGCGGGGACCGAAGGAGGAATGGCTACACCTTC.

The J gene is TRBJ2-7, the V gene TRBV12-3 or TRBV12-4, with TRBD2 matching over 7 bases. J gave up 3 bases and V 8 bases, and 4 bases lay outside the gene matches. The CDR3 length is 12 residues. The CDR3 nucleotides read TGTGCCAGCCGGGACTACCTCTACGAGCAGTACTTC. Protein sequence: CASRDYLYEQYF.

The J gene is TRBJ2-7, the V gene TRBV7-8; D remains unclear. The CDR3 runs to 11 residues. Germline values: CDR1 SGHVS, CDR2 FQNEAQ. V lost 5 bases, J lost 7 bases, and 9 bases lay in between. This CDR3 is CASSALLEQYF. In DNA form, the CDR3 reads TGTGCCAGCAGCGCACTTCTGGAGCAGTACTTC.

Note on this clonotype: A much larger clone differs from this one at a single base, so this may be a read error. V gene TRBV2 combines with J gene TRBJ1-1; weak D call: TRBD1 (5 bases). V was shortened by 8 bases and J by 4 bases, with 14 bases between the two germline ends. Germline V lookup: CDR1 SNHLY, CDR2 FYNNEI. The length of the CDR3 is 13 residues. The DNA for the CDR3 is TGTGCCAGCGGGCCGACAGAGAGCACTGAAGCTTTCTTT. Translating gives CASGPTESTEAFF.

This clonotype has at least ten counts. The genes are TRBV7-3 and TRBJ2-2, with 13 bases that match TRBD2. CDR1 and CDR2 (germline): SGHTA, FQGTGA. V shed 6 bases, J shed 1 base, and the junction held 5 bases outside the gene matches. The CDR3 consists of 17 residues. This CDR3 reads CASSRTSGSLNTGELFF. CDR3 nucleotides: TGTGCCAGCAGTCGGACTAGCGGGAGTTTGAACACCGGGGAGCTGTTTTTT. The whole variable domain, remainder taken from reference TRBV7-3 and TRBJ2-2, is GAGVSQTPSNKVTEKGKYVELRCDPISGHTALYWYRQSLGQGPEFLIYFQGTGAADDSGLPNDRFFAVRPEGSVSTLKIQRTERGDSAVYLCASSRTSGSLNTGELFFGEGSRLTVL.

The chain recombines TRBV18 with TRBJ1-1; 8 bases are shared with TRBD1. The germline CDR1 and CDR2 sequences are KGHSH and LQKENI. With 5 bases clipped from V and 6 bases from J, the junction kept 17 bases outside the gene matches. The CDR3 sequence is 17 residues long. Written as DNA, the CDR3 is TGTGCCAGCTCATCCTTAACAAGACAGGGGCAGAAAGCTGAAGCTTTCTTT. It is translated as CASSSLTRQGQKAEAFF.

This clonotype was seen many times. The gene calls are TRBV28 and TRBJ2-7; D might be TRBD1 or TRBD2, each matching 5 bases. The CDR3 contains 15 residues. Germline loops: CDR1 MDHEN, CDR2 SYDVKM. Deletions cut 4 bases from V and 6 bases from J, with 19 bases between. This CDR3 reads CASSSPGRPLTEQYF. The CDR3, as DNA: TGTGCCAGCAGTTCACCGGGGCGCCCCCTAACCGAGCAGTACTTC. The full variable domain, with the rest looked up from reference TRBV28 and TRBJ2-7, is DVKVTQSSRYLVKRTGEKVFLECVQDMDHENMFWYRQDPGLGLRLIYFSYDVKMKEKGDIPEGYSVSREKKERFSLILESASTNQTSMYLCASSSPGRPLTEQYFGPGTRLTVT.

The genes are TRBV5-6 and TRBJ2-2, with D hard to call. CDR1 is SGHDT and CDR2 is YYEEEE in the germline V gene. This CDR3 is built from 15 residues. Trimming took 0 bases from V and 4 from J, leaving 10 bases between them. DNA of the CDR3: TGTGCCAGCAGCTTGGAGGGTTTTAGCACCGGGGAGCTGTTTTTT. Amino acid sequence: CASSLEGFSTGELFF.

This clonotype has a count of ten or more. The genes are TRBV6-6 and TRBJ2-5; D is undetermined. V lost 0 bases and J lost 5, with 10 bases in between. Germline V lookup: CDR1 MNHNY, CDR2 SVGAGI (reference sequence). This CDR3 has 14 residues. In DNA form, the CDR3 reads TGTGCCAGCAGTTACTCGCAAGCGCTGGAGACCCAGTACTTC. Translated: CASSYSQALETQYF.

This clonotype came up many times. The gene calls are TRBV27 and TRBJ2-4; tentatively, D is TRBD2 (6 bases). This CDR3 region has 16 residues. The germline gives CDR1 MNHEY, CDR2 SMNVEV (reference sequence). V was cut by 7 bases and J by 5 bases, with 21 bases left in between. CDR3 residues: CASTTHGGEAENIQYF. The CDR3 coding sequence is TGTGCCAGCACCACCCACGGCGGGGAGGCCGAAAACATTCAGTACTTC.

This clonotype was picked up a small number of times. The V call is TRBV5-1, the J call TRBJ1-6; a weak D match, TRBD1 (6 bases). Germline CDR1 is SGHRS and CDR2 is YFSETQ. The CDR3 loop spans 15 amino acids. The V end lost 1 base, the J end lost 7 bases, and 12 bases lay between the germline ends. DNA for the CDR3: TGCGCCAGCAGCTTGAACAGGGCTATGAATTCACCCCTCCACTTT. Translating gives CASSLNRAMNSPLHF.

The chain is built from TRBV20-1 and TRBJ2-7; TRBD2 might be the D (5 bases). Trimming stripped 3 bases from V and 2 bases from J, with 8 bases between. The CDR3 is made up of 12 amino acids. Looked up from germline, CDR1 is DFQATT and CDR2 is SNEGSKA (reference sequence). The CDR3 reads CSARAGAYEQYF. The CDR3 region has the DNA TGCAGTGCTAGGGCGGGTGCCTACGAGCAGTACTTC.

This clonotype was recorded at least ten times. The chain employs TRBV7-2 and TRBJ2-5, with TRBD2 as a possible D gene (5 bases). Germline V gives CDR1 SGHTA, CDR2 FQGNSA. This CDR3 contains 15 residues. V was cut by 3 bases and J by 2 bases, with 13 bases left in between. DNA for the CDR3: TGTGCCAGCAGCTTGAGGAGCGGCAGTCAAGAGACCCAGTACTTC. It codes for CASSLRSGSQETQYF.

This clonotype was counted only a few times. The rearrangement uses TRBV4-3 and TRBJ2-5; D gene unclear. The CDR3 is made up of 15 amino acids. The V end was cut by 4 bases, the J end by 3 bases, with 15 bases between. Germline V CDR1 and CDR2: LGHNA, YSLEER. The CDR3 DNA sequence: TGCGCCAGCAGCCCCACATCCAGTTTTGAAGAGACCCAGTACTTC. Its protein is CASSPTSSFEETQYF.

This clonotype came up a few times. The junction departs from the called germline gene at one end, perhaps through a read error. V usage is TRBV11-1 and J usage is TRBJ2-1; possible D gene TRBD1, 6 bases. This CDR3 spans 14 amino acids. Germline CDR1 SGHAT, CDR2 FQDESV (reference sequence). CDR3 nucleotides: TGTGCCAGCAGCTTAGGGGGGCGCTTGGGTGAGCAGCTCTTC. Encoded protein: CASSLGGRLGEQLF.

The CDR3 region has the DNA TGTGCCAGCAGCGTAGGGGAAGCTAACTATGGCTACACCTTC. Protein sequence: CASSVGEANYGYTF. The gene calls are TRBV9 and TRBJ1-2; D is uncertain. Trimming cost V 0 bases and J 0 bases, with 6 bases left between them. The CDR3 has 14 residues. The V gene's germline CDR1 is SGDLS and CDR2 YYNGEE.

The chain couples TRBV19 to TRBJ1-1; D not resolved. CDR3 length: 14 residues. Germline V gives CDR1 LNHDA, CDR2 SQIVND (reference sequence). Between the trimmed V and J ends, which lost 4 bases and 6 bases, there was a span of 15 bases. The CDR3 DNA reads as TGTGCCAGTAGTACAATTACTGGATTAGCTGAAGCTTTCTTT. Translating gives CASSTITGLAEAFF.

In its sample, this clonotype was seen many times. This sequence joins TRBV2 and TRBJ1-4; possible D gene TRBD1, 6 bases. The CDR3 is 14 amino acids. Germline V gives CDR1 SNHLY, CDR2 FYNNEI. V dropped 5 bases and J dropped 6 bases, with 13 bases sitting between them. In nucleotides, the CDR3 is TGTGCCAGCAGTAACAGGGAAGAGGATGAAAAACTGTTTTTT. This gives the protein CASSNREEDEKLFF.

The chain has TRBV7-2 and TRBJ1-1, with 7 bases identical to TRBD1. V shed 4 bases and J 4 bases; nucleotides not matched to a gene: 3. CDR1 is SGHTA, CDR2 FQGNSA, per germline. The CDR3 extends over 13 amino acids. In DNA, the CDR3 is TGTGCCAGCAGCTGGGCAGGGGGCACTGAAGCTTTCTTT. This codes for CASSWAGGTEAFF.

This clonotype occurred a few times. V gene TRBV5-1 combines with J gene TRBJ2-2; D gene unclear. Germline loops: CDR1 SGHRS, CDR2 YFSETQ. This CDR3 spans 14 amino acids. V was shortened by 3 bases and J by 9 bases, with 15 bases between the two germline ends. CDR3 sequence reads: CASSSLLEPRELFF. The DNA for the CDR3 is TGCGCCAGCAGCTCGCTACTCGAGCCGCGGGAGCTGTTTTTT.

This clonotype was seen repeatedly, ten times or more. V gene TRBV20-1 combines with J gene TRBJ1-3, with D tentatively TRBD1 (5 bases). The V gene's germline CDR1 is DFQATT and CDR2 SNEGSKA (reference sequence). This CDR3 is 16 amino acids long. The germline V and J ends were trimmed by 0 bases and 0 bases, with 12 bases remaining between them. The CDR3 region is CSARDLQGSSGNTIYF. The CDR3 bases are TGCAGTGCTAGAGATCTGCAGGGAAGCTCTGGAAACACCATATATTTT.

V gene TRBV20-1 combines with J gene TRBJ2-1; possible D gene TRBD1, 6 bases. CDR1 is DFQATT, CDR2 SNEGSKA, per germline (reference sequence). Trimming cost V 0 bases and J 8 bases, with 17 bases left between them. The CDR3 consists of 15 residues. This CDR3 is CSAREWQGRADEQFF. CDR3 coding DNA: TGCAGTGCTAGAGAGTGGCAGGGGCGAGCGGATGAGCAGTTCTTC.

The rearrangement links TRBV5-5 to TRBJ1-2; no clear D. V was cut by 0 bases and J by 7 bases, with 13 bases left in between. In germline, CDR1 is SGHKS, CDR2 YYEKEE (reference sequence). The length of the CDR3 is 14 residues. CDR3 DNA: TGTGCCAGCAGCTTGGCGGCGGGATTCTCTGGCTACACCTTC. Amino acids: CASSLAAGFSGYTF. Drawing the rest from reference TRBV5-5 and TRBJ1-2, the complete variable domain is DAGVTQSPTHLIKTRGQQVTLRCSPISGHKSVSWYQQVLGQGPQFIFQYYEKEERGRGNFPDRFSARQFPNYSSELNVNALLLGDSALYLCASSLAAGFSGYTFGSGTRLTVV.

This clonotype showed up many times. CDR3 DNA: TGTGCCTGGAGTGTACGGGAGACAGAGAAATACACTGAAGCTTTCTTT. It codes for CAWSVRETEKYTEAFF. The gene calls are TRBV30 and TRBJ1-1; D perhaps matches TRBD1 (5 bases). Trimming removed 0 bases from V and 3 bases from J, with 17 bases in between. This CDR3 is 16 amino acids long. Germline V lookup: CDR1 GTSNPN, CDR2 SVGIG (reference sequence).

There are many counts of this clonotype. The chain has TRBV12-3 or TRBV12-4 and TRBJ1-5; D call uncertain. The V gene lost 2 bases and the J gene lost 7 bases, with 12 bases spanning the gap. This CDR3 has 14 residues. The CDR3 nucleotides are TGTGCCAGCAGTTTATCCGCGCGAGGGCAGCCCCAGCATTTT. Translated, it gives CASSLSARGQPQHF.

This chain joins TRBV12-3 or TRBV12-4 and TRBJ2-7, with D perhaps matching TRBD2 (6 bases). There are 13 residues in the CDR3. V was cut by 6 bases and J by 5 bases, with 14 bases left in between. The CDR3 nucleotides are TGTGCCAGCAGAGGGACTCCCGGGGACGAGCAGTACTTC. Translated, it gives CASRGTPGDEQYF.

This chain's CDR3 is CSARAGGLNWEQYF. The CDR3 DNA sequence: TGCAGTGCTAGAGCGGGGGGCCTGAATTGGGAGCAGTACTTC. The rearrangement joins TRBV20-1 to TRBJ2-7; the D gene is possibly TRBD2 (7 bases). V lost 1 base, J lost 7 bases, and 17 bases lay in between. The germline V gene encodes CDR1 DFQATT and CDR2 SNEGSKA (reference sequence). The CDR3 spans 14 residues.

The chain combines TRBV7-9 with TRBJ2-7; TRBD1 aligns across 10 bases. Germline V lookup: CDR1 SEHNR, CDR2 FQNEAQ (reference sequence). The V and J ends lost 6 bases and 2 bases, in that order; junction bases with no gene match: 16. This CDR3 has 18 residues. Written as DNA, the CDR3 is TGTGCCAGCAGTATACTAATGGGACAGGGGCGACCTCCCTACGAGCAGTACTTC. Translating gives CASSILMGQGRPPYEQYF.

This clonotype was seen repeatedly, ten times or more. V usage is TRBV7-2 and J usage is TRBJ2-7; 9 positions match TRBD1. Trimming cost V 4 bases and J 2 bases; bases outside gene matches: 6. Germline V gene lookup returns CDR1 SGHTA and CDR2 FQGNSA. The CDR3 is made up of 15 amino acids. CDR3 region: CASSYGTGPAYEQYF. CDR3 nucleotides: TGTGCCAGCAGCTACGGGACAGGGCCCGCCTACGAGCAGTACTTC.